The clone carrying this T cell receptor (beta chain) was observed a few times. The germline CDR1 and CDR2 sequences are MNHEY and SMNVEV (reference sequence). CDR3 length: 16 amino acids. Trimming took off 4 bases at V and 9 bases at J, with 19 bases between the two ends. Only in-frame clones appear in the TCRdb table, and some are missing; sequencing was by immunoSEQ multiplex PCR. The sample includes 500,000 to 600,000 clones, roughly nine tenths of them seen just once. This sample is part of a study of blood T cell repertoires in COVID-19. The sequenced sample was peripheral blood. The chain recombines TRBV27 with TRBJ1-6; tentative D call: TRBD1 (6 bases). The receptor comes from a woman between 50 and 59 years old with COVID-19, enrolled during active disease. CDR3 sequence reads: CASSSGRGSLSSPLHF. In DNA, the CDR3 is TGTGCCAGCAGTTCGGGCAGGGGTTCGTTAAGTTCACCCCTCCACTTT.